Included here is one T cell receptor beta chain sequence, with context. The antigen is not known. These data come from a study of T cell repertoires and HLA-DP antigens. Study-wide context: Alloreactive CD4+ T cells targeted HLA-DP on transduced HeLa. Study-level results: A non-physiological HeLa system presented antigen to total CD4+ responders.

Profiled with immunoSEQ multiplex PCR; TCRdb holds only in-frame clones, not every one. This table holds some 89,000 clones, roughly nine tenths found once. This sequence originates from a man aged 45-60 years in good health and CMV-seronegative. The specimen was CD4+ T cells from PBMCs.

In nucleotides, the CDR3 is TGTGCCAGTAGTATCGTCCGACAGGTTGATAATCAGCCCCAGCATTTT. Its translation is CASSIVRQVDNQPQHF. The rearrangement uses TRBV19 and TRBJ1-5; TRBD1 is a possible D gene (6 bases). The CDR3 is 16 amino acids. Per germline, CDR1 LNHDA and CDR2 SQIVND (reference sequence). The V and J ends lost 3 bases and 4 bases respectively, with 16 bases between them.